This T cell receptor beta chain was identified in a study of T cell clonotyping in hematopoietic cell transplantation. Study findings and constraints: No sorting was done, leaving CD4 and CD8 contributions mixed.

Produced via immunoSEQ multiplex PCR; TCRdb's table is partial and in-frame only. The sample has 7,500 to 9,500 clones; roughly 85% are singletons. This CDR3 is 11 amino acids long. With 0 bases removed from V and 4 bases from J, the gap between germline ends came to 4 bases. Looked up from germline, CDR1 is GTSNPN and CDR2 is SVGIG (reference sequence). As for this clone: The antigen is undetermined.

The sample was PBMCs, taken 180 days after allogeneic stem cell transplant. This rearrangement joins TRBV30 to TRBJ2-7; D gene uncertain. The source of this sequence is a female patient in her 30s who had an allogeneic stem cell transplant, so the T cells may come from the graft donor. Some clones in this sample may be carry-over from other donors' samples. DNA for the CDR3: TGTGCCTGGAGTGTTGGGTACGAGCAGTACTTC. This codes for CAWSVGYEQYF.